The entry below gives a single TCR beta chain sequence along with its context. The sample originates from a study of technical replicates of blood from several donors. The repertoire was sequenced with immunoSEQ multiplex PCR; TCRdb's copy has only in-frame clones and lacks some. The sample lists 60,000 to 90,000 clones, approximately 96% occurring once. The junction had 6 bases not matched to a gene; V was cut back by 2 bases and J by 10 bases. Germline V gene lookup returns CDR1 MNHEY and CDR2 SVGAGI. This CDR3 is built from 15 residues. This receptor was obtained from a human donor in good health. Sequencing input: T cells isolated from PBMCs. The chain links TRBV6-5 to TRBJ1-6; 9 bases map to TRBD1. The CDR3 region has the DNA TGTGCCAGCAGTTACCAGGGACAGGGCGGGTCACCCCTCCACTTT. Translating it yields CASSYQGQGGSPLHF.